This T cell receptor beta chain stems from a study of blood T cells in healthy people across ages. Germline CDR1 and CDR2: SGHDT and YYEEEE. After removal of 3 bases from V and 11 bases from J, the junction contained 10 bases not matched to a gene. The CDR3 loop spans 13 amino acids. It was with a sample-barcoded 5' primer and a J-beta primer mix that a second PCR of about 6 to 12 cycles was run. Template switching added a 12-random-nucleotide identifier to every cDNA molecule. One entry per CDR3 protein results from TCRdb running MiXCR on the 5' RACE reads. This table has around 800,000 distinct CDR3 sequences, roughly 46% appearing once. With regard to this clonotype: Its antigen remains unknown.

General observations from the study: Unsorted PBMC material precluded a definitive naive versus antigen-experienced comparison. The study found more naive CD4+ cells and higher diversity in long-lived than aged donors.

Each donor's blood draw was 8.5 to 10 milliliters of peripheral blood. Sequenced: blood. The V gene is TRBV5-6, the J gene TRBJ2-5; 7 nucleotides line up with TRBD2. The receptor's source is an elderly man in good health. CDR3 residues: CASSWGGTNEQYF. The CDR3 DNA follows: TGTGCCAGCAGCTGGGGGGGTACCAATGAGCAGTACTTC.